This TCR beta chain was obtained from a study of control samples from healthy donors and cancer patients. Method: immunoSEQ multiplex PCR; TCRdb's copy keeps in-frame clones and lacks some. The sample contains roughly 220,000 clones, roughly 94% of which appear only once. The CDR3 runs 14 residues. Germline V gives CDR1 SGHNT, CDR2 YYREEE (reference sequence). V lost 6 bases and J lost 2; bases outside the gene matches: 4. This rearrangement joins TRBV5-4 to TRBJ2-1, with 8 bases that match TRBD1. Specimen: blood. The source is a man in his fifties or sixties in good health. Here the CDR3 DNA reads TGTGCCAGCACCGACAGGGGCCCCTACAATGAGCAGTTCTTC. It encodes CASTDRGPYNEQFF.